The clone carrying this T cell receptor beta chain was detected many times. The target antigen is unknown. The V end lost 0 bases, the J end lost 7 bases, and 17 bases lay between the germline ends. The CDR3 totals 15 residues. In germline, CDR1 is SGHRS, CDR2 YFSETQ. The source of the sample is a study of shared clonotypes between healthy human individuals. Study conclusions and caveats: Clonotype sharing across donors was expected to vary with sequencing depth. Rarefaction gave evidence that sorted-subset sequencing remained incomplete despite large depth.

Researchers ran the assay at a deep level. The authors loaded around 220 ng DNA, around 30,000 T cell genomes, into sorted-subset replicate PCRs. Assay: immunoSEQ multiplex PCR; the TCRdb copy retains only in-frame clones and omits some. The repertoire holds about 980,000 clones, approximately 80% seen once, with 1.5% in the top ten. The rearrangement links TRBV5-1 to TRBJ2-7; the D is unclear. The sequence was collected from a young man in good health. The sequenced sample consisted of memory CD4+ T cells sorted from blood. Subset here: CD45RA-negative fraction. The CDR3 DNA reads as TGCGCCAGCAGCTTGGAGGGTCTGGGCCTTGTGGAGCAGTACTTC. Residues: CASSLEGLGLVEQYF.